Here is one TCR beta chain with its context. The data were taken from a study of blood T cell repertoires in COVID-19. V was trimmed by 4 bases and J by 5 bases, leaving 18 bases between them. The germline V gene has CDR1 SGDLS and CDR2 YYNGEE. There are 16 residues in the CDR3. The protocol was immunoSEQ multiplex PCR, while the TCRdb copy is restricted to in-frame clones and leaves out a portion. Among roughly 130,000 clones listed, 70% to 80% were seen once. Sequencing used peripheral blood. This chain connects TRBV9 to TRBJ2-2; D is possibly TRBD2 (6 bases). The TCR was taken from a woman between 65 and 79 years old with COVID-19, enrolled during active disease. Here the CDR3 reads CASSPRGPAGTGELFF. The CDR3 DNA is TGTGCCAGCAGCCCCCGTGGTCCCGCGGGGACCGGGGAGCTGTTTTTT. Looking up the rest from reference TRBV9 and TRBJ2-2 gives the full variable domain: DSGVTQTPKHLITATGQRVTLRCSPRSGDLSVYWYQQSLDQGLQFLIQYYNGEERAKGNILERFSAQQFPDLHSELNLSSLELGDSALYFCASSPRGPAGTGELFFGEGSRLTVL.